The 13 T cell receptor beta chains reported below all come from one sample, sequenced in a study of shared clonotypes between healthy human individuals. Data came from immunoSEQ multiplex PCR; TCRdb stores just in-frame clones and leaves some out. The sample has 2 million to 2.5 million clones; around 90% are singletons. What was sequenced was naive CD4+ T cells from PBMCs. The subset: CD45RA+ positively selected. The receptor set was obtained from a young man in good health. Some clones in this sample may be carry-over from other donors' samples.

V gene TRBV19 combines with J gene TRBJ1-4; 7 positions match TRBD1. Trimming removed 3 bases from V and 0 bases from J; junction bases left unmatched: 4. Germline CDR1 and CDR2: LNHDA and SQIVND (reference sequence). The CDR3 is 16 amino acids. The CDR3 nucleotides read TGTGCCAGTAGTATGTTCGGGACAGCAACTAATGAAAAACTGTTTTTT. This translates into CASSMFGTATNEKLFF.

This clone has a single count. The V call is TRBV5-1, the J call TRBJ2-1, with a weak D call TRBD1 (5 bases). This CDR3 has 13 residues. Germline assignment: CDR1 SGHRS and CDR2 YFSETQ. The V and J ends lost 6 bases and 6 bases respectively, with 13 bases between them. CDR3 coding DNA: TGCGCCAGCAACAGGCATTCAGGCAATGAGCAGTTCTTC. It is translated as CASNRHSGNEQFF.

The CDR3 spells CASSLAGGDYGYTF. CDR3 nucleotide sequence: TGTGCCAGCTCCCTTGCGGGGGGTGACTATGGCTACACCTTC. The rearrangement links TRBV18 to TRBJ1-2; perhaps TRBD1 as D (5 bases). Germline V gene data show CDR1 as KGHSH and CDR2 as LQKENI. V gave up 6 bases and J gave up 3 bases, with 14 bases separating them. This CDR3 comprises 14 residues.

The gene calls are TRBV7-8 and TRBJ1-4; maybe TRBD1 (6 bases). Trimming pared 1 base from V and 6 bases from J, leaving 24 bases between. The germline CDR1 and CDR2 sequences are SGHVS and FQNEAQ. The CDR3 has 19 residues. CDR3 sequence: CASSLVGGTIPTRHEKLFF. The CDR3 DNA reads TGTGCCAGCAGCTTAGTAGGAGGGACAATCCCTACTAGGCATGAAAAACTGTTTTTT.

J is TRBJ1-5 and V is TRBV30, with D hard to call. V gave up 2 bases and J gave up 0 bases, with 8 bases separating them. Germline lookup yields CDR1 GTSNPN and CDR2 SVGIG (reference sequence). This CDR3 is built from 14 residues. The CDR3 is CAWSPSVSNQPQHF. The CDR3 DNA reads as TGTGCCTGGAGTCCTTCGGTTAGCAATCAGCCCCAGCATTTT.

V is TRBV28 and J is TRBJ1-4; weak D call: TRBD1 (5 bases). Germline CDR1 and CDR2: MDHEN and SYDVKM. Trimming stripped 3 bases from V and 1 base from J, with 12 bases between. There are 16 residues in the CDR3. CDR3 loop: CASSLVGHKTNEKLFF. CDR3 DNA: TGTGCCAGCAGTTTGGTGGGGCATAAAACTAATGAAAAACTGTTTTTT.

The chain employs TRBV5-6 and TRBJ1-2, with D perhaps matching TRBD1 (6 bases). The germline V gene encodes CDR1 SGHDT and CDR2 YYEEEE. V lost 6 bases and J 3 bases, leaving 18 bases between the germline ends. This CDR3 region has 15 residues. The CDR3 DNA reads TGTGCCAGCACAGGGGTCGGGGAGGTGGACTATGGCTACACCTTC. This translates into CASTGVGEVDYGYTF.

The chain combines TRBV7-2 with TRBJ2-2, with a weak D call TRBD2 (5 bases). The CDR3 extends over 18 amino acids. The germline CDR1 and CDR2 sequences are SGHTA and FQGNSA. Trimming took 3 bases from V and 4 from J, leaving 21 bases between them. The CDR3 nucleotides read TGTGCCAGCAGCTTTGTTGTCCTTCGGGCGGCGGGCACCGGGGAGCTGTTTTTT. Translation gives CASSFVVLRAAGTGELFF.

V gene TRBV5-1 combines with J gene TRBJ2-7, with TRBD1 matching over 7 bases. CDR1 is SGHRS, CDR2 YFSETQ, per germline. V was pared by 4 bases and J by 4 bases, with 8 bases of the junction left unmatched. The CDR3 extends over 14 amino acids. The CDR3 DNA reads as TGCGCCAGCAGCCTTACAGGGGTCAAGTACGAGCAGTACTTC. Protein: CASSLTGVKYEQYF. Combining the CDR3 with reference TRBV5-1 and TRBJ2-7 gives the whole variable domain KAGVTQTPRYLIKTRGQQVTLSCSPISGHRSVSWYQQTPGQGLQFLFEYFSETQRNKGNFPGRFSGRQFSNSRSEMNVSTLELGDSALYLCASSLTGVKYEQYFGPGTRLTVT.

The V gene is TRBV9, the J gene TRBJ2-3; D remains unclear. V lost 2 bases, J lost 0 bases, and 13 bases lay in between. The CDR3 is made up of 16 amino acids. Germline V gives CDR1 SGDLS, CDR2 YYNGEE. The CDR3 reads CASSVTEGGSTDTQYF. CDR3 bases: TGTGCCAGCAGCGTTACGGAAGGCGGCAGCACAGATACGCAGTATTTT.

V is TRBV11-2 and J is TRBJ1-1; perhaps TRBD1 as D (5 bases). Germline-derived CDR1 and CDR2 are SGHAT and FQNNGV. The ends were cut back, 3 bases at V and 5 bases at J, with 13 bases in the middle. CDR3 size: 14 residues. The CDR3 DNA reads TGTGCCAGCAGCTTTGGGGGGGTCTATACTGAAGCTTTCTTT. Its translation: CASSFGGVYTEAFF.

V is TRBV30 and J is TRBJ2-2; D gene unclear. Germline values: CDR1 GTSNPN, CDR2 SVGIG (reference sequence). V was cut by 2 bases and J by 0 bases, with 10 bases left in between. The CDR3 spans 15 residues. The CDR3 coding sequence is TGTGCCTGGAGTTATGGGGTCACGAACACCGGGGAGCTGTTTTTT. It translates to CAWSYGVTNTGELFF.

The rearrangement joins TRBV7-3 to TRBJ2-6; TRBD1 matches 7 bases. Germline trimming cut 2 bases from V and 0 bases from J; bases unmatched to any gene: 4. The germline CDR1 and CDR2 sequences are SGHTA and FQGTGA. CDR3 length: 17 amino acids. CDR3 bases: TGTGCCAGCAGCTTACAGGGGGTGGGCTCTGGGGCCAACGTCCTGACTTTC. It encodes CASSLQGVGSGANVLTF.